These T cell receptor beta chains were read from a single sample in a study of T cells after somatic rescue of genetic block. Libraries were prepared by immunoSEQ multiplex PCR; TCRdb keeps only in-frame clonotypes and omits some of them. The sample holds around 14,000 clones, approximately 71% seen once. Sequencing was done on a sample of peripheral blood mononuclear cells (PBMCs). The source of these receptors is a man between 18 and 35 years old. The CDR3 runs from the conserved cysteine through the conserved F or W. The D gene is left open where the match is weak. Some rows mark clone size as missing; the rest say once, few, many or name a class of expanded clone.

>TRBJ2-4|TRBD2|TRBV14|-
CASSPTGWTSGRLAKNIQYF
TGTGCCAGCAGCCCGACCGGTTGGACTAGCGGGAGGCTAGCCAAAAACATTCAGTACTTC
>TRBJ2-2|-|TRBV5-1|few
CASSLPGSYTGELFF
TGCGCCAGCAGCTTGCCCGGCTCCTACACCGGGGAGCTGTTTTTT
>TRBJ2-2|-|TRBV5-1|-
CASSFDTGELFF
TGCGCCAGCAGCTTCGATACCGGGGAGCTGTTTTTT
>TRBJ1-3|TRBD1|TRBV2|few
CASVGTGLGNTIYF
TGTGCCAGCGTGGGGACAGGGCTAGGAAACACCATATATTTT
>TRBJ2-5|-|TRBV7-6|once
CASSSDTRIETQYF
TGTGCCAGCAGCTCGGACACCCGAATAGAGACCCAGTACTTC
>TRBJ2-7|-|TRBV11-2|once
CASSFPDSLRLYEQYF
TGTGCCAGCAGCTTCCCGGACAGTCTCCGCCTCTACGAGCAGTACTTC
>TRBJ2-3|-|TRBV6-5|few
CASSYGPPFTDTQYF
TGTGCCAGCAGTTACGGCCCCCCCTTCACAGATACGCAGTATTTT
>TRBJ1-5|-|TRBV21-1|-
CASSKVGGRGTGWQPQHF
TGTGCCAGCAGCAAAGTGGGGGGTAGGGGGACAGGGTGGCAGCCCCAGCATTTT
>TRBJ2-3|TRBD1|TRBV2|once
CASSELGTGRPDATTDTQYF
TGTGCCAGCAGTGAACTTGGGACAGGAAGACCTGACGCAACAACAGATACGCAGTATTTT
>TRBJ2-1|-|TRBV11-2|-
CASSFTVSGPYNEQFF
TGTGCCAGCAGCTTTACTGTGTCGGGTCCATACAATGAGCAGTTCTTC
>TRBJ2-4|TRBD1|TRBV6-5|-
CASSYSGQGTNIQYF
TGTGCCAGCAGTTACTCGGGACAGGGGACAAACATTCAGTACTTC
>TRBJ1-2|-|TRBV13|-
CASSLVESGYTF
TGTGCCAGCAGCTTAGTTGAATCTGGCTACACCTTC
>TRBJ2-1|-|TRBV6-1|-
CASMGRAGLYNEQFF
TGTGCCAGCATGGGACGGGCGGGCCTCTACAATGAGCAGTTCTTC
>TRBJ2-7|-|TRBV7-9|-
CASTLGSYEQYF
TGTGCCAGCACCCTCGGTTCCTACGAGCAGTACTTC
>TRBJ2-2|-|TRBV21-1|-
CASSKKMHIYRVTSGNNTGELFF
TGTGCCAGCAGCAAAAAAATGCATATCTACAGGGTAACCAGCGGGAATAACACCGGGGAGCTGTTTTTT
>TRBJ2-5|-|TRBV11-3|few
CASSPGWGETQYF
TGTGCCAGCAGCCCAGGGTGGGGGGAGACCCAGTACTTC
>TRBJ2-7|TRBD2|TRBV11-3|-
CASSSSGGAYEQYF
TGTGCCAGCAGCTCCTCGGGGGGGGCCTACGAGCAGTACTTC
>TRBJ1-6|-|TRBV7-9|few
CASSLARWIEVSPLHF
TGTGCCAGCAGCTTAGCGAGGTGGATAGAGGTTTCACCCCTCCACTTT
>TRBJ2-3|TRBD1|TRBV11-1|few
CASSLGDRNTDTQYF
TGTGCCAGCAGCTTAGGGGACAGGAACACAGATACGCAGTATTTT
>TRBJ2-3|TRBD2|TRBV2|-
CASRSREVLTDTQYF
TGTGCCAGCAGGTCCCGGGAGGTCTTAACAGATACGCAGTATTTT
>TRBJ2-7|-|TRBV18|-
CASSPGLHYEQYF
TGTGCCAGCTCACCCGGACTGCACTACGAGCAGTACTTC
>TRBJ2-7|-|TRBV11-2|-
CASSSGVAYEQYF
TGTGCCAGCAGTTCGGGAGTCGCCTACGAGCAGTACTTC
>TRBJ1-3|-|TRBV5-1|-
CASSLEGLRSGNTIYF
TGCGCCAGCAGCTTGGAAGGACTTCGCTCTGGAAACACCATATATTTT
>TRBJ1-5|-|TRBV10-3|-
CAISPEIFGSNQPQHF
TGTGCCATCAGTCCCGAAATATTTGGTAGCAATCAGCCCCAGCATTTT
>TRBJ1-2|-|TRBV6-5|few
CASSYSTGQNYGYTF
TGTGCCAGCAGTTACTCGACAGGCCAGAACTATGGCTACACCTTC
>TRBJ2-4|-|TRBV10-3|few
CAISDILAKNIQYF
TGTGCCATCAGTGACATTCTAGCCAAAAACATTCAGTACTTC
>TRBJ2-7|-|TRBV11-1|-
CASSSIIRGRQYF
TGTGCCAGCAGCTCAATCATCAGGGGTCGACAGTACTTC
>TRBJ1-6|-|TRBV7-3|few
CASSLMPFNSPLHF
TGTGCCAGCAGCTTAATGCCTTTCAATTCACCCCTCCACTTT
>TRBJ2-7|-|TRBV4-1|-
CASSQDSGAAYEQYF
TGCGCCAGCAGCCAAGATTCAGGGGCCGCATACGAGCAGTACTTC